This T cell receptor beta chain was profiled in a study of blood T cell repertoires in COVID-19. Across the study: Sites across the United States, Italy and Spain contributed samples from acute and convalescent COVID-19.

Assay used: immunoSEQ multiplex PCR; TCRdb lists only in-frame clones, some missing. Of 180,000 or so clones listed, over 75% were seen once; the top ten hold roughly 9.6%. Cohort assignment relied on participant-reported clinical history. Each recovered donor of Cohort 3 presented with two negative PCRs, clearance, or symptom resolution. The junction had 11 bases not matched to a gene; V was cut back by 0 bases and J by 6 bases. Germline V gives CDR1 MRHNA, CDR2 SNTAGT. CDR3 length equals 19 residues. Material for sequencing was PBMCs or T cells enriched from blood (not recorded which). This TCR was recovered from a man aged 50 to 60 who had recovered from COVID-19. The chain recombines TRBV6-4 with TRBJ2-1; TRBD2 matches at 13 bases. CDR3 region: CASSDSTSGGILGSNEQFF. The DNA of the CDR3 is TGTGCCAGCAGTGACTCGACTAGCGGGGGGATTCTGGGAAGCAATGAGCAGTTCTTC.